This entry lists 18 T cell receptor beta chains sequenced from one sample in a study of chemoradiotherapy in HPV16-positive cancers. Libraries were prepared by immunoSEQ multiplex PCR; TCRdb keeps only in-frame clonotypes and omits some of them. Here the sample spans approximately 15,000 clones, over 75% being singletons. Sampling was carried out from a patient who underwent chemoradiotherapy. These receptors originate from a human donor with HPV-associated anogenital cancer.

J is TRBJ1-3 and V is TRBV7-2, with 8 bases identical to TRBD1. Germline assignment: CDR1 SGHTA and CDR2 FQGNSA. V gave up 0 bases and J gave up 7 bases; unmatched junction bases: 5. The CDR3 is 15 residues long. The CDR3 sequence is CASSLAGQGGNTIYF. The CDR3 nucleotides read TGTGCCAGCAGCTTAGCCGGACAGGGTGGGAACACCATATATTTT.

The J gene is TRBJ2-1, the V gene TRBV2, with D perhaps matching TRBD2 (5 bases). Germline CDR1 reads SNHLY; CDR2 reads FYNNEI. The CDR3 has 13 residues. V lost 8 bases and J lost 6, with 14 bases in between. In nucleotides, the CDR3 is TGTGCCAGCGGGCCTAGCTTCCGCAATGAGCAGTTCTTC. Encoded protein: CASGPSFRNEQFF.

The CDR3 sequence: CASSLRAGRQYF. DNA of the CDR3: TGTGCCAGCAGCTTGCGAGCGGGTCGGCAGTACTTC. The rearrangement links TRBV7-2 to TRBJ2-7; D possibly corresponds to TRBD2 (6 bases). The CDR3 consists of 12 residues. Germline assignment: CDR1 SGHTA and CDR2 FQGNSA. V was cut by 3 bases and J by 9 bases, with 12 bases left in between.

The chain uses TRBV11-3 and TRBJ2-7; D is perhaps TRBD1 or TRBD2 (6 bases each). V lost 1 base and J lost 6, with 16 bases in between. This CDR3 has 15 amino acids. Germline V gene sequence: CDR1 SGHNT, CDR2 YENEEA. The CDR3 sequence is CASSLGRGKVVEQYF. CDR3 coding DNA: TGTGCCAGCAGCTTAGGGAGGGGGAAGGTGGTCGAGCAGTACTTC.

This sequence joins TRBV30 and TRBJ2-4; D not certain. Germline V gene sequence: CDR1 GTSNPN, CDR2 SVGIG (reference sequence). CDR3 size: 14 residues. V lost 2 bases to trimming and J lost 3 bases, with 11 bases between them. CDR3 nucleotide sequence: TGTGCCTGGAGTCAGTCGGCAGGCAAAAACATTCAGTACTTC. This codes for CAWSQSAGKNIQYF.

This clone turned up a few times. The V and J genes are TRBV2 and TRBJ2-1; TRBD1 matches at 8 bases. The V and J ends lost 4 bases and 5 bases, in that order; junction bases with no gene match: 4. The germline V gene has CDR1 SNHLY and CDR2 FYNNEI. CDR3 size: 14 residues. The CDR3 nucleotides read TGTGCCAGCAGTGGACAGGGGCGCGACAATGAGCAGTTCTTC. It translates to CASSGQGRDNEQFF. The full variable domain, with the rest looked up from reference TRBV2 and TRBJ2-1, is EPEVTQTPSHQVTQMGQEVILRCVPISNHLYFYWYRQILGQKVEFLVSFYNNEISEKSEIFDDQFSVERPDGSNFTLKIRSTKLEDSAMYFCASSGQGRDNEQFFGPGTRLTVL.

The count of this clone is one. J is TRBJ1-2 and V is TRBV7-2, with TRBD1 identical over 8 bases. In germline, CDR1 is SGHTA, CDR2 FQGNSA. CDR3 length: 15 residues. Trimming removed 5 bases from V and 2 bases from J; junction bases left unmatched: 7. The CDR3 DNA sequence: TGTGCCAGCAGCCGGAGACAGGGGAGGAACTATGGCTACACCTTC. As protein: CASSRRQGRNYGYTF.

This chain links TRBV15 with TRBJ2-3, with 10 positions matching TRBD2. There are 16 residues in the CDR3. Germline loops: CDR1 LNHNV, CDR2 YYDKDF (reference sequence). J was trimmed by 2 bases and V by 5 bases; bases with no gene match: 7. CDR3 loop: CATSVRSGGITDTQYF. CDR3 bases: TGTGCCACCAGCGTCCGTAGCGGGGGGATCACAGATACGCAGTATTTT.

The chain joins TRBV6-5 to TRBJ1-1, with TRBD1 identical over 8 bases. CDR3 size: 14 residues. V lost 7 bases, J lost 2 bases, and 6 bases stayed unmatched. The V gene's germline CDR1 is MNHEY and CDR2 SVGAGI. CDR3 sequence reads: CASTVGQGNTEAFF. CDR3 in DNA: TGTGCCAGCACCGTAGGACAGGGCAACACTGAAGCTTTCTTT.

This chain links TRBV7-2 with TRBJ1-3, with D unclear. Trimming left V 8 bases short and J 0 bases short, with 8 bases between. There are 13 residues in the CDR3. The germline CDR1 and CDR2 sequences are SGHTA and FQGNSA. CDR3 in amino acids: CASATNSGNTIYF. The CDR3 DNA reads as TGTGCCAGCGCTACCAACTCTGGAAACACCATATATTTT.

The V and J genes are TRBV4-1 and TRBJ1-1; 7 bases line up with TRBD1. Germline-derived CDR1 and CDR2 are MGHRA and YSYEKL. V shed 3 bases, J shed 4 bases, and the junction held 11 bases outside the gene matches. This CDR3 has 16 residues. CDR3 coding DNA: TGCGCCAGCAGCCACCTACCTCAGGGGGGGTTCACTGAAGCTTTCTTT. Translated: CASSHLPQGGFTEAFF.

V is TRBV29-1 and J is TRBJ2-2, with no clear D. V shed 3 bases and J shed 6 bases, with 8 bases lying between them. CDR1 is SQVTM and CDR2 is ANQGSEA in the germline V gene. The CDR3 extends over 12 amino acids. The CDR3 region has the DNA TGCAGCGTTGAGGAGTGGGCCGGGGAGCTGTTTTTT. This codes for CSVEEWAGELFF.

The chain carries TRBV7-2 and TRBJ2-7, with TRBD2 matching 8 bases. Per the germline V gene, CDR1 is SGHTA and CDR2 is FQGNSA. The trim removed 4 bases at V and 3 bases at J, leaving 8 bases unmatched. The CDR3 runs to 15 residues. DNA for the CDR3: TGTGCCAGCAGCTCCCTACCGGGACTAGTCTACGAGCAGTACTTC. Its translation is CASSSLPGLVYEQYF.

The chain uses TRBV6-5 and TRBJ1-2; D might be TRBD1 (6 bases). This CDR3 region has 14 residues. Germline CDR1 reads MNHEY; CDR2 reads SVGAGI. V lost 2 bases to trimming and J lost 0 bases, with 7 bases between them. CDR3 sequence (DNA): TGTGCCAGCAGTTACGAGGGGGCTAACTATGGCTACACCTTC. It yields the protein CASSYEGANYGYTF.

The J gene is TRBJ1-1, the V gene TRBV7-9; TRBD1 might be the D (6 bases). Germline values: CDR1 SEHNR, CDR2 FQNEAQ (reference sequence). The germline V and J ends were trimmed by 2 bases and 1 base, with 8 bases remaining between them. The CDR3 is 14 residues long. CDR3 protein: CASSLQGSNTEAFF. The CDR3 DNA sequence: TGTGCCAGCAGCTTACAGGGGTCGAACACTGAAGCTTTCTTT. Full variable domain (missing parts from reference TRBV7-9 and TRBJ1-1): DTGVSQNPRHKITKRGQNVTFRCDPISEHNRLYWYRQTLGQGPEFLTYFQNEAQLEKSRLLSDRFSAERPKGSFSTLEIQRTEQGDSAMYLCASSLQGSNTEAFFGQGTRLTVV.

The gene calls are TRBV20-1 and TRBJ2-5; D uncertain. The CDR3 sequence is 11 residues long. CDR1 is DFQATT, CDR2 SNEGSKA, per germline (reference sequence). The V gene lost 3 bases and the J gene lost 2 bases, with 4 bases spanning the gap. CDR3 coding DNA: TGCAGTGCTAGCACTCAAGAGACCCAGTACTTC. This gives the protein CSASTQETQYF.

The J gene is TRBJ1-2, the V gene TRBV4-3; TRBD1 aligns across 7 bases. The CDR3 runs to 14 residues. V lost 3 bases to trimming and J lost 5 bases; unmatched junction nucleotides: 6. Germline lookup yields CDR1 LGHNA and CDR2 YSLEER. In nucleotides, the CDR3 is TGCGCCAGCAGCCAGGCGACAGGGAGGTATGGCTACACCTTC. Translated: CASSQATGRYGYTF.

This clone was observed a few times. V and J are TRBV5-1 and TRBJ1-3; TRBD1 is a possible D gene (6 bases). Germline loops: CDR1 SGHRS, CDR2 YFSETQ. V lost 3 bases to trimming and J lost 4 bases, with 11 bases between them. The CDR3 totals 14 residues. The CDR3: CASSSDSFGNTIYF. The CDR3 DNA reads TGCGCCAGCAGCTCGGACAGCTTCGGAAACACCATATATTTT.